This TCR beta chain was sequenced for a study of shared clonotypes between healthy human individuals. V lost 5 bases to trimming and J lost 2 bases, with 21 bases between them. CDR3 size: 17 residues. CDR1 is SEHNR, CDR2 FQNEAQ, per germline (reference sequence). This clone appeared once. None of the donors, who were healthy HIV-negative adults, had recently had acute infections or vaccinations. Measured with immunoSEQ multiplex PCR; TCRdb has only the in-frame clones, and not every one. The top ten clones hold less than 0.55% of a sample with over 1.5 million clones, around 98% of them seen once. Material: naive CD4+ T cells sorted from blood. Indicated subset: CD45RA+ positively selected. This chain links TRBV7-9 with TRBJ2-5; maybe TRBD2 (6 bases). The source is a man aged 25 to 45 in good health. DNA of the CDR3: TGTGCCAGCAGCCCGATCGGAGGTAGCGGAACTCAAGAGACCCAGTACTTC. Protein sequence: CASSPIGGSGTQETQYF.